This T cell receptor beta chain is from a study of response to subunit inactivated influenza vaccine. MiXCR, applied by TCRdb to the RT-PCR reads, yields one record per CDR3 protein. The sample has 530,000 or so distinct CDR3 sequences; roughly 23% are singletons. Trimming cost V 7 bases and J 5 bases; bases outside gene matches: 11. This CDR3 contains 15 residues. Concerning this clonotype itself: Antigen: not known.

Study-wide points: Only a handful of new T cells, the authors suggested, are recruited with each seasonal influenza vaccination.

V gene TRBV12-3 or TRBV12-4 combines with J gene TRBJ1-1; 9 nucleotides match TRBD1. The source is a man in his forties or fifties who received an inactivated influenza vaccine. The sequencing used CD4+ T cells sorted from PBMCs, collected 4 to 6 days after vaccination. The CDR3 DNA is TGTGCCAGCAAATTACAGGGGGCAATGGGTACTGAAGCTTTCTTT. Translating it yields CASKLQGAMGTEAFF.